Listed below are T cell receptor beta chains from one sample, sequenced in a study of post-analysis software for immune sequencing data. TCRdb reprocessed the PCR reads with MiXCR, giving one entry per CDR3 protein. This table holds almost 700,000 distinct CDR3 sequences, approximately 59% found once. Sequenced: blood. The receptors shown here come from a girl under 10 years old with multiple sclerosis. Each CDR3 is given with its conserved first and last residue. Each record gives: J gene, D gene, clone size, V gene, CDR3 length, CDR3 DNA, CDR3 protein. A D gene is named only where the DNA matches it firmly. For some rows the clone size is stated as once, few or many, or as a class when expanded; others skip it.

>TRBJ2-7|.|.|TRBV27|14
TGTGCCAGCAGTCGGGACACCAACTCCTACGAGCAGTACTTC
CASSRDTNSYEQYF
>TRBJ2-7|.|.|TRBV2|18
TGTGCCAGCAGTGACTCGCTGTGGGTCAGGGCCGGCTCCTACGAGCAGTACTTC
CASSDSLWVRAGSYEQYF
>TRBJ2-5|.|.|TRBV15|14
TGTGCCACCAGCAGAGGAGTTACAGGTTTTGAGCAGTACTTC
CATSRGVTGFEQYF
>TRBJ2-4|.|few|TRBV29-1|13
TGCAGCGTCCTCGACACAGATCAAAACATTCAGTACTTC
CSVLDTDQNIQYF
>TRBJ1-2|.|.|TRBV16|14
TGTGCCAGCAGCCCTCCGGGACTTACTAATGGCTACACCTTC
CASSPPGLTNGYTF
>TRBJ1-2|TRBD1|few|TRBV4-2|16
TGTGCCAGCAGCCAAGTGCCCACGACAGGGCAAGATGGCTACACCTTC
CASSQVPTTGQDGYTF
>TRBJ2-3|.|.|TRBV20-1|13
TGCAGTGCTAGTACAGGTAGTGCAGATACGCAGTATTTT
CSASTGSADTQYF
>TRBJ1-1|TRBD1|.|TRBV15|21
TGTGCCACCAGCAGAGATATGCCAGGGGGCAGGTGGGGGAGCGTGCACACTGAAGCTTTCTTT
CATSRDMPGGRWGSVHTEAFF
>TRBJ1-2|.|.|TRBV4-1|15
TGCGCCAGCAGCCAAGTCCAGACTCCCCACTATGGCTACACCTTC
CASSQVQTPHYGYTF
>TRBJ1-1|.|.|TRBV10-3|12
TGTGCCATCAAAAGGTGGGGCACTGGAGCTTTCTTT
CAIKRWGTGAFF
>TRBJ2-4|TRBD1|few|TRBV4-3|18
TGCGCCAGCAGCCTATTAACCTCCCGACAGGGTCGTTACAGCATTCAGTACTTC
CASSLLTSRQGRYSIQYF
>TRBJ2-1|TRBD1|.|TRBV18|15
TGTGCCAGCTCACCTAGGGGACAGGGGGGCAATGAGCAGTTCTTC
CASSPRGQGGNEQFF
>TRBJ2-5|.|.|TRBV4-3|15
TGCGCCAGCAGCCAAGGTTGGGGGCAGCAAGAGACCCAGTACTTC
CASSQGWGQQETQYF
>TRBJ1-2|.|.|TRBV9|17
TGTGCCAGCAGCTGGGGGGACGTAGTGATTGGGGACTATGGCTACACCTTC
CASSWGDVVIGDYGYTF
>TRBJ1-5|.|.|TRBV29-1|12
TGCAGCGTTGGGGATTTCAATCAGCCCCAGCATTTT
CSVGDFNQPQHF
>TRBJ1-1|.|.|TRBV6-5|15
TGTGCCAGCAGTTTCCAGGGACCTCCCACCACTGAAGCTTTCTTT
CASSFQGPPTTEAFF
>TRBJ2-1|TRBD1|few|TRBV4-2|16
TGTGCCAGCAGCGCTAGACAGGGGGCAGCAGACAATGAGCAGTTCTTC
CASSARQGAADNEQFF
>TRBJ2-1|TRBD2|.|TRBV19|16
TGTGCCAGTAGTATAGGGGCGGGAGGGGGCTACAATAAGCAGTTCTTC
CASSIGAGGGYNKQFF
>TRBJ1-2|.|.|TRBV6-5|14
TGTGCCAGCAGCCGATTTCGAGACAGCTATGGCTACACCTTC
CASSRFRDSYGYTF
>TRBJ1-4|.|.|TRBV29-1|13
TGCAGCGTCTCAACCTCACAGGGTGAAAAACTGTTTTTT
CSVSTSQGEKLFF
>TRBJ2-3|.|few|TRBV24-1|17
TGTGCCACCAGTGATCCTGCCGGGGGAGACGGCACAGATACGCAGTATTTT
CATSDPAGGDGTDTQYF
>TRBJ2-5|.|.|TRBV18|13
TGTGCCAGCTCATCTGGACTCGAGGGGAGCCAGTACTTC
CASSSGLEGSQYF
>TRBJ2-5|.|.|TRBV21-1|17
TGTGCCAGCAGCAAAGAGGCAGGGGGACAGGGCAAAGAGACCCAGTACTTC
CASSKEAGGQGKETQYF
>TRBJ2-5|TRBD1|.|TRBV25-1|14
TGTGCCAGCAGTACAGGGGCTCCGACAGAGACCCAGTACTTC
CASSTGAPTETQYF
>TRBJ2-7|TRBD2|.|TRBV5-1|16
TGCGCCAGCAGCTTGGCAGAGGTAGCGGGAACCTACGAGCAGTACTTC
CASSLAEVAGTYEQYF
>TRBJ1-1|.|.|TRBV20-1|14
TGCAGTGTGTATTCTGGGGGCATGAACACTGAAGCTTTCTTT
CSVYSGGMNTEAFF
>TRBJ2-3|TRBD1|.|TRBV13|14
TGTGCCAGCAGTACAGGGGGCGCGACAGATACGCAGTATTTT
CASSTGGATDTQYF
>TRBJ1-1|TRBD1|.|TRBV6-5|15
TGTGCCAGCAGTCCTGGAAACAGGGGAGGGACTGAAGCTTTCTTT
CASSPGNRGGTEAFF
>TRBJ2-1|TRBD2|.|TRBV7-9|19
TGTGCCAGCAGCGCGAGGCCGGGACTAGCGGGAGGGAAGGATCATGAGCAGTTCTTC
CASSARPGLAGGKDHEQFF
>TRBJ1-1|TRBD1|.|TRBV29-1|13
TGCAGCGTTGATAGGGCAGGGGGTACTGAAGCTTTCTTT
CSVDRAGGTEAFF
>TRBJ2-3|.|.|TRBV11-2|13
TGTGCCAGCAGCCGAACCCAGGGGACTACGCAGTATTTT
CASSRTQGTTQYF
>TRBJ2-5|TRBD1|many|TRBV5-1|14
TGTGCCAGCAGCCTAGGGACAGGTCAAGAGACCCAGTACTTC
CASSLGTGQETQYF
>TRBJ2-1|.|few|TRBV9|12
TGTGCCAGCAGCGTTATCGGGTCCGAGCAGTTCTTC
CASSVIGSEQFF
>TRBJ2-3|.|.|TRBV20-1|10
TGCAGTGCAGGCCCGGATACGCAGTATTTT
CSAGPDTQYF
>TRBJ1-5|.|.|TRBV27|14
TGTGCCAGCAGAACCGGGCCACCTAATCAGCCCCAGCATTTT
CASRTGPPNQPQHF
>TRBJ2-3|.|.|TRBV7-2|15
TGTGCCAGCAGCTTGTCCCGGGACTGGTATGATACGCAGTATTTT
CASSLSRDWYDTQYF
>TRBJ2-5|TRBD1|.|TRBV20-1|13
TGCAGTGCTGACACAGGGGCCCAAGAGACCCAGTACTTC
CSADTGAQETQYF
>TRBJ2-3|TRBD1|few|TRBV7-9|19
TGTGCCAGCAGCTCGGCCCGGGACAGAATATCCAGGGGCACAGATACGCAGTATTTT
CASSSARDRISRGTDTQYF
>TRBJ1-6|TRBD1|.|TRBV15|16
TGTGCCACCAGCAGAGATCCAGGGGGCCTGAATTCACCCCTCCACTTT
CATSRDPGGLNSPLHF
>TRBJ2-7|.|.|TRBV27|14
TGTGCCAGCAGTCCGAACAGTGCATACTACGAGCAGTACTTC
CASSPNSAYYEQYF
>TRBJ2-1|TRBD1|.|TRBV7-2|16
TGTGCCAGCAGCTTGGGGCCAGGGGGCGCCTACAATGAGCAGTTCTTC
CASSLGPGGAYNEQFF
>TRBJ2-3|TRBD2|.|TRBV10-3|20
TGTGCCATCAGTGGTGCGGGACTAGCGGGCACCCCGGGGATCACAGATACGCAGTATTTT
CAISGAGLAGTPGITDTQYF
>TRBJ1-6|TRBD1|few|TRBV9|15
TGTGCCAGCAGCGTAGACGGGACAGGGGATTCACCCCTCCACTTT
CASSVDGTGDSPLHF
>TRBJ2-7|TRBD1|.|TRBV20-1|15
TGCAGTGCCAGGGGGCGACAGGGGGGCTCCTACGAGCAGTACTTC
CSARGRQGGSYEQYF
>TRBJ2-5|.|.|TRBV12-3/TRBV12-4|14
TGTGCCAGCAGTTTCCGGACTCTCCAAGAGACCCAGTACTTC
CASSFRTLQETQYF